Following are 3 T cell receptor beta chains from one sample sequenced in a study of T cell responses to AZD1222 COVID-19 vaccine. Here immunoSEQ multiplex PCR was the method, and the copy in TCRdb shows in-frame clones only, minus some. The top ten hold around 1.9% of the sample, which has roughly 180,000 clones, about nine tenths seen once. Sample: peripheral blood, taken 28 days after the second AZD1222 dose. These receptors all come from an adult who received the AZD1222 COVID-19 vaccine.

V gene TRBV4-1 combines with J gene TRBJ1-2; no clear D. CDR1 and CDR2 from the germline V gene are MGHRA and YSYEKL. This CDR3 is built from 15 residues. The ends were cut back, 0 bases at V and 4 bases at J, with 12 bases in the middle. The CDR3 coding sequence is TGCGCCAGCAGCCAAGATCAGGAGGGCCTCTATGGCTACACCTTC. Its translation is CASSQDQEGLYGYTF.

The J gene is TRBJ2-1, the V gene TRBV25-1; 10 positions match TRBD2. Germline V gene lookup returns CDR1 MGHDK and CDR2 SYGVNS. This CDR3 spans 16 amino acids. V shed 1 base, J shed 2 bases, and the junction held 2 bases outside the gene matches. The CDR3 nucleotides are TGTGCCAGCAGTGAATTTCTAGCGGGGGCCTACAATGAGCAGTTCTTC. This translates into CASSEFLAGAYNEQFF.

This clone was counted once. The rearrangement uses TRBV29-1 and TRBJ2-2; 9 bases are a match to TRBD2. The germline V gene encodes CDR1 SQVTM and CDR2 ANQGSEA. V shed 6 bases, J shed 5 bases, and the junction held 16 bases outside the gene matches. The CDR3 is 17 residues long. The CDR3 reads CSVYGPLAGRPTGELFF. The CDR3 DNA reads TGCAGCGTGTACGGCCCCCTAGCGGGGAGACCGACCGGGGAGCTGTTTTTT.